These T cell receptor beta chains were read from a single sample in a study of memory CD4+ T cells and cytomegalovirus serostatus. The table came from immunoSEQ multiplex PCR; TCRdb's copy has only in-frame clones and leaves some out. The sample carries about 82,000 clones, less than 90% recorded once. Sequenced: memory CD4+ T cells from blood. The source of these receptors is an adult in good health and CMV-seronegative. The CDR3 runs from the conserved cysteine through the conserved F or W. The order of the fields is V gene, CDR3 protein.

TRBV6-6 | CASSYSLYGYTF
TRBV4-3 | CASSPASRAGGYTF
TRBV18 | CASSRQSNEKLFF
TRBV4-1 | CASSQTGKGGYTF
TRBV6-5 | CASSYSGGHQPQHF
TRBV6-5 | CASTHTGELFF
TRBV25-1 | CASSEWELGEKLFF
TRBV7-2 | CASSHSRRGYNSPLHF
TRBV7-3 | CASSPGPTREQYF
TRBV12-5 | CASGSRQAGVLTF
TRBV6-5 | CASRPPGTGVWELFF
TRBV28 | CASSYLGANYGYTF
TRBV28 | CASSMTSGGAGYNEQFF
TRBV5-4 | CASSLVTGQASF
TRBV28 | CASSPRQGAREQYF
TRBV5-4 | CASSLVGPRDTQYF
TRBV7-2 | CASSGAVRTEAFF
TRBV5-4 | CASSYDTYEQYF
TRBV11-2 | CASSRVSGRIYEQYF
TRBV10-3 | CAISEFWGNSYNEQFF
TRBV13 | CASSLLAGAVQETQYF
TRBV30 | CAWSVPGGSGTTEAFF
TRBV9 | CASSLRTEPSGNTIYF